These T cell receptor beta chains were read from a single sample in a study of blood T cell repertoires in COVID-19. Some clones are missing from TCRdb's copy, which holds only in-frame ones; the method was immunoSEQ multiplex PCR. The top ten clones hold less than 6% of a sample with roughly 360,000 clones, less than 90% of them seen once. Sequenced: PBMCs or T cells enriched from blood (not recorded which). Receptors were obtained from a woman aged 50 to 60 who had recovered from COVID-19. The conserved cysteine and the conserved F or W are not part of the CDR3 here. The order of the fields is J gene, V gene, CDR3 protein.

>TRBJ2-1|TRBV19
ASSTSGEPSYNEQF
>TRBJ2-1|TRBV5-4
ASSLYRTSGADEQF
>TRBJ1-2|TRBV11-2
ASSLAQDFYGYT
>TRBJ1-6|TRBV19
ASSIQGANSPLH
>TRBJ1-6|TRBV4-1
ASSQGQETYNSPLH
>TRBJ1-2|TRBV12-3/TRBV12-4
ASSPDRGDGYT
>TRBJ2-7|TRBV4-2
ASSPLGSGSSEQY
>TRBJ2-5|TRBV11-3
ASSLRLAGVQETQY
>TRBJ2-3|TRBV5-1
ASSLKLVDTQY
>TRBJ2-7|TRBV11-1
ASSYIAGVSYEQY
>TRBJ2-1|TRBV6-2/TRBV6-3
ASSPGTSGKSYNEQF
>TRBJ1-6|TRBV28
ASSPLASGGSPLH
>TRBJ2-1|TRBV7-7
ASSPGEYSYNEQF
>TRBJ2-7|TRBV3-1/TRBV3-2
ASSQVGVGPYEQY
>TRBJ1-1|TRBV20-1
SAARQVEAF
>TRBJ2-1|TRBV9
ASSVDKRGYTYNEQF
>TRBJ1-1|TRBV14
ASSLRLGTGNTEAF
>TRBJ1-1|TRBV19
ASSIRQGAFTEAF
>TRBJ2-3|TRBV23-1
ASSSGGSDTQY
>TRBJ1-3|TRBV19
ASSIQGGSGNTIY
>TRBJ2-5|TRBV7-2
ASSLALVIETQY
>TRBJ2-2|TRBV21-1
ASSTSGTGEKSTGELF
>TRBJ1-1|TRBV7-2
ASRLTGRTEAF
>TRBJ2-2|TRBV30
AWSGGPTGELF
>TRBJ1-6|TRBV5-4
ASSDRGQRTPLH
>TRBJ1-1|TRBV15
ATSRGGGAGYAF
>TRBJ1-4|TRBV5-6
ASSWGQGLNEKLF
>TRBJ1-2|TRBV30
AWGQDNYGYT
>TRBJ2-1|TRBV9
ASSASSYNEQF
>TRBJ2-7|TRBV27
ASSTAPGVPAYEQY
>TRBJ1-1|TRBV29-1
SGIQGGITEAF
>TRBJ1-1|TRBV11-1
ASSLVGQGITEAF
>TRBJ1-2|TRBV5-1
ASSLGQGSDYGYT
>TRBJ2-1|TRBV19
ASTPSSGSIWLHEQF
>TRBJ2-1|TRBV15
ATSKRTSGYNEQF
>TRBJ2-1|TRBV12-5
ASGLIGGDEQF
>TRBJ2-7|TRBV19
ASSPRAGAYEQY
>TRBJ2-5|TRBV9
ASKPGNQETQY
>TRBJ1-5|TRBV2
ASSEQGSNQPQH
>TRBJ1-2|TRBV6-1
ASSDIWETGSYGYT
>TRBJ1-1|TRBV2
ASERDRDTEAF
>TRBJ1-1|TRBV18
ASSQIDRGGPEAF
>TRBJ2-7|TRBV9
ASSLTGGVYEQY